This TCR beta chain stems from a study of control samples from healthy donors and cancer patients. V was clipped by 1 base and J by 3 bases, with 6 bases between them. CDR3 length: 13 residues. From germline, CDR1 is LNHNV and CDR2 YYDKDF (reference sequence). Sequencing used immunoSEQ multiplex PCR; TCRdb keeps in-frame clones, though not all of them. The table shows some 74,000 clones, with about 95% occurring only once. Sequenced: blood. This TCR came from a woman aged 30 to 39 in good health. The chain combines TRBV15 with TRBJ2-5, with D perhaps TRBD2 (6 bases). The CDR3 DNA reads as TGTGCCACCAGCAGAGGGGGGGAAGAGACCCAGTACTTC. Residues: CATSRGGEETQYF.